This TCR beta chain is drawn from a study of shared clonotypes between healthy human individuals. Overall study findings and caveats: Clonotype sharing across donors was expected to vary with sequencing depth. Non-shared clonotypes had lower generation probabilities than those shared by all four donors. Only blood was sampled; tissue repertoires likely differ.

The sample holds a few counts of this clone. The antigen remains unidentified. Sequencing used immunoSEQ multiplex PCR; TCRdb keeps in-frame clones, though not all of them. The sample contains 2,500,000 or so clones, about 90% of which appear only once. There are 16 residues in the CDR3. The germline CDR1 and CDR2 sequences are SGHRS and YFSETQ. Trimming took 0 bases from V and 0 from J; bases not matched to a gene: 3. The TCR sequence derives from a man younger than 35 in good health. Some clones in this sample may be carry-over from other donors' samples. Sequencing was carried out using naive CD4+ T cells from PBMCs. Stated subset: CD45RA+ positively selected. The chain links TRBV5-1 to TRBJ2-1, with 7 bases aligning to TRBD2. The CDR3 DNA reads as TGCGCCAGCAGCTTGGCCCGCGGGAGCTCCTACAATGAGCAGTTCTTC. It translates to CASSLARGSSYNEQFF.